This T cell receptor (beta chain) comes out of a study of Ad26.COV2.S vaccination and SARS-CoV-2 variants (dated by TCRdb to the early 2020s). About the full investigation: Vaccine-arm donors were drawn from COV1001, a multicentre, randomized, double-blind, placebo-controlled phase I-IIa trial of Ad26.COV2.S in healthy adults. A total of 32 samples were included in the TCR-sequenced set, comprising around 20 Ad26.COV2.S vaccine recipients, 5 placebo recipients and 8 SARS-CoV-2 convalescent individuals. Investigators did not know the trial group allocation while performing experiments and assessing outcomes. Trial participants were randomized into five groups of five, in which low-dose or high-dose Ad26.COV2.S was given once or twice, or placebo was given on both occasions. Dosing of Ad26.COV2.S was intramuscular, at either 5x10^10 or 1x10^11 viral particles, delivered as one shot or as two shots spaced 56 days apart. TCRbeta repertoire sequencing was used to assess the specificity and breadth of SARS-CoV-2-reactive T cell receptors after Ad26.COV2.S vaccination.

The immunoSEQ Assay was used to sequence TCRbeta CDR3 regions. After extraction, genomic DNA underwent amplification by bias-controlled multiplex PCR, followed by high-throughput sequencing. Concerning the study's data processing: To quantify the absolute abundance of every unique TCRbeta CDR3 region, sequences were collapsed and filtered. T cell fraction was estimated by normalizing TCRbeta template counts to usable DNA, with usable DNA measured through amplification of reference genes found in all nucleated cells. Repertoire TCRs were annotated as SARS-CoV-2-specific when V gene, CDR3 amino acid sequence and J gene were exactly matched to a known reactive TCR set. The reference SARS-CoV-2 TCR set came from MIRA and was filtered for enrichment in COVID-19-positive ImmuneCODE repertoires, removing public or cross-reactive TCRs. Using the MIRA antigens, annotated TCRs were further analysed by specific ORF or by position within an ORF. Depth was the summed frequency of annotated unique rearrangements, while breadth was defined as annotated unique rearrangements over total unique productive rearrangements. Group comparisons of TCR breadth used two-sided Wilcoxon rank-sum tests. The table was pulled from immuneACCESS by TCRdb, which kept in-frame rearrangements only. Such tables lose some clones; where checked, under half of the loss comes from unresolved V genes, and the rest has no known cause. The DNA gave D and trimming, while V, J and clone size come from that table. Here the sample has around 300,000 clones; roughly 91% occur a single time. Around 4.5% of the sample goes to the ten largest clones.

Summary of the overall study and its limitations: Comparing responses between vaccine doses or regimens was not something the study was powered to do. After vaccination, substantial breadth of spike-specific CD8+ and CD4+ T cell responses was reported. Vaccine and placebo recipients had comparable non-spike TCR breadth, which fits with the vaccine containing only spike. The authors noted that total T cell responses may have been underestimated by the TCR breadth and depth analyses. Compared with placebo recipients, Ad26.COV2.S recipients showed higher spike-specific TCR breadth (P = 0.0014).

The trim is 3 bases for V and 6 bases for J, with a gap of 8 bases between the germline ends. CDR1 and CDR2 are read off the germline V gene (reference sequence) as DFQATT and SNEGSKA. Inclusive of the bounding cysteine and phenylalanine, the CDR3 is 11 residues long. Of the read, only the CDR3 DNA is kept; its 33 bases are in frame from base 1. What the treatment or condition label conveys for this sample: 19 received Ad26.COV2.S at low or high dose, single or two shots; 5 received placebo; per-sample allocation not given. For vaccine and placebo recipients, the sequenced repertoires came from samples collected on day 63 after the first injection. In Cohort 1b, roughly 25 adults aged 18-55 years were enrolled at a single site in Boston, USA, between 29 July and 7 August 2020. Ad26.COV2.S consisted of a replication-incompetent adenovirus type 26 vector by which a prefusion-stabilized SARS-CoV-2 spike protein from the original Wuhan strain was expressed.

To note about this clone: What this receptor recognizes is not known. One base away there is no much larger clone; base qualities are not given.

Recombination connected TRBV20-1 to TRBJ1-2; the D gene remains uncertain. The specimen comprised peripheral blood, sampled in a trial of Ad26.COV2.S vaccine versus placebo. This TCR was sampled from a person between 18 and 60 years old who received the Ad26.COV2.S COVID-19 vaccine or a placebo. The CDR3: CSASHADGYTF. The DNA sequence is as follows: TGCAGTGCTAGTCACGCGGATGGCTACACCTTC.